Reported below is one T cell receptor (beta chain). The antigen remains unidentified. The read ends 3 residues shy of where the CDR3 ends; the end is completed using the germline J gene. Unstimulated regulatory T cells (CD4+CD25+CD127-), CD4+CD25- non-regulatory cells, CD4 and CD8 cells were FACS-sorted from thawed PBMCs. This specimen comes from a study of Tregs in tolerant kidney transplant recipients. The assay was immunoSEQ multiplex PCR, and TCRdb's table has in-frame clones only and misses some. The sample holds approximately 30,000 clones. This CDR3 has 15 amino acids. The V and J ends lost 0 bases and 7 bases respectively, with 18 bases between them. The V gene's germline CDR1 is DFQATT and CDR2 SNEGSKA (reference sequence). Overall study results and limits: Tolerant patients' donor-specific Tregs expanded beyond overall Tregs, suggesting antigen-driven growth.

This sequence joins TRBV20-1 and TRBJ1-1; D may be TRBD1 (5 bases). The source was CD8+ T cells from blood, collected before the transplant. The sequence was obtained from a human donor who received a combined kidney and bone marrow transplant. Incomplete CDR3 DNA: TGCAGTGCTAGAGACTCAAAGGGACTCTATCATGAA. Its translation: CSARDSKGLYHE. The entire CDR3 is CSARDSKGLYHEAFF.